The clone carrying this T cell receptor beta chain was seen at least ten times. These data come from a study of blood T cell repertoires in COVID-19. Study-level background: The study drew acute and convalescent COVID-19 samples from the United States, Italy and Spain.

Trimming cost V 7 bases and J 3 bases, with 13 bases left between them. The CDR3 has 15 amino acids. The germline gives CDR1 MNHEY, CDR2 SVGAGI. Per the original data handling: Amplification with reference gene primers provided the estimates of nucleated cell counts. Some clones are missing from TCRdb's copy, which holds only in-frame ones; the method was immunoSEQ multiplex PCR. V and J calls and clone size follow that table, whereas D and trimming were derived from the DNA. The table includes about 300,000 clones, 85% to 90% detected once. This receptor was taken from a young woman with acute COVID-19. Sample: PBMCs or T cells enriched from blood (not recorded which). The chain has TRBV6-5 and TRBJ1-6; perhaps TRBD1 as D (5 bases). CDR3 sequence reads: CASTWDSSYNSPLHF. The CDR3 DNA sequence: TGTGCCAGCACGTGGGACTCCAGCTATAATTCACCCCTCCACTTT.